This entry describes one T cell receptor beta chain. From the 5' RACE reads, TCRdb lists one entry per CDR3 protein and no DNA. Its listing shows 250,000 to 300,000 distinct CDR3 sequences. The data are from a study of T cells expressing NK-cell markers. Study context: All TCR beta repertoires analysed originated from sorted CD3+CD56+NKG2C+, CD3+CD56+NKG2C- and CD3+CD56-NKG2C+ T cells.

The sequence was obtained from a man aged 18 to 30 in good health. Material for sequencing was blood T cells: a sorted CD56 or NKG2C T cell subset, CD4+ or CD8+ T cells, or bulk PBMC T cells (not recorded which).

The CDR3 is CASSYSSGTKQFF. The chain uses TRBV6-5 and TRBJ2-1; TCRdb returns TRBD1, unconfirmable since there is no DNA. Germline CDR1 and CDR2: MNHEY and SVGAGI. This CDR3 contains 13 residues.